The sequence of this T cell receptor beta chain was determined in a study of T cells after yellow fever vaccination. In the study overall: Tscm, CM, EM and EMRA memory subsets were sorted by CD3, CD45RA, CCR7 and CD95. Study-level results: Clonotypes appearing in both CD4 and CD8 compartments existed, and their share was small. The secondary response peaked faster, at day 5 versus 15, but was weaker.

The length of the CDR3 is 15 residues. The V gene end was trimmed by 6 bases and the J gene end by 6 bases; junction bases not matched to a gene: 10. Germline loops: CDR1 SGHDT, CDR2 YYEEEE. In TCRdb, the 5' RACE reads were re-called with MiXCR into one record per CDR3 protein. The table includes approximately 34,000 distinct CDR3 sequences, less than 8.5% detected once. V gene TRBV5-6 combines with J gene TRBJ1-4; TRBD1 matches 8 bases. This TCR derives from a man aged 18 to 35 who received the YFV17D yellow fever vaccine. The sample consisted of PBMCs, either bulk or a sorted T-cell subset (CD4+, CD8+, memory, or dextramer-sorted; not recorded which), taken on the day of the first yellow fever vaccination. The CDR3 loop reads CASTQLAGGDEKLFF. The CDR3 nucleotides read TGTGCCAGCACCCAGCTTGCAGGGGGCGATGAAAAACTGTTTTTT.